These 32 T cell receptor beta chains came from one sample sequenced in a study of T cells in Graves' hyperthyroidism and ophthalmopathy (dated by TCRdb to about 2019). Receptor libraries were prepared by multiplex PCR. The listed sequencing device is Illumina HiSeq 2000. TCR beta CDR3 regions were amplified from RNA transcripts. The first round of RT-PCR for the TCR CDR3 was performed with the HTBI primer set and the Qiagen OneStep RT-PCR kit. The raw public data were reprocessed by TCRdb itself: fastp quality trimming at Q25, MiXCR clonotype calling, in-frame beta chains only. Entries that share a CDR3 protein sequence are merged under the most common genes and DNA. The sample profile shows some 600,000 distinct CDR3 sequences; approximately 15% of them were found once. Under 7% of the sample is in the top ten clones. The sequencing input was blood. All receptors come from a woman in her thirties with Graves' hyperthyroidism that later progressed to Graves' ophthalmopathy.

This clonotype was seen only a few times. This rearrangement joins TRBV24-1 to TRBJ2-1; D remains unclear. Germline V CDR1 and CDR2: KGHDR, SFDVKD. Between the trimmed V and J ends, which lost 0 bases and 10 bases, there was a span of 15 bases. This CDR3 spans 15 amino acids. The CDR3 spells CATSDLRTPTLEQFF. The CDR3 region has the DNA TGTGCCACCAGTGATTTGCGGACCCCCACCCTCGAGCAGTTCTTC.

V and J are TRBV30 and TRBJ2-3; TRBD2 is a possible D gene (5 bases). CDR3 length: 14 amino acids. Trimming cost V 5 bases and J 6 bases, with 18 bases left between them. Germline-derived CDR1 and CDR2 are GTSNPN and SVGIG (reference sequence). The CDR3 reads CAWGGPGSWDTQYF. DNA for the CDR3: TGTGCCTGGGGCGGCCCGGGGAGTTGGGATACGCAGTATTTT.

This sequence joins TRBV19 and TRBJ2-3, with D perhaps TRBD2 (5 bases). V gave up 8 bases and J gave up 3 bases, with 9 bases separating them. The germline V gene encodes CDR1 LNHDA and CDR2 SQIVND (reference sequence). The CDR3 totals 12 residues. The chain's CDR3 is CASGRETDTQYF. The CDR3 nucleotides read TGTGCCAGTGGACGGGAAACAGATACGCAGTATTTT.

This clonotype has ten or more counts. This chain connects TRBV12-3 or TRBV12-4 to TRBJ2-2; 8 bases line up with TRBD1. Unmatched junction bases numbered 8, after V lost 6 bases and J lost 2 bases. This CDR3 has 16 amino acids. Written as DNA, the CDR3 is TGTGCCAGCAGGCAACCCGACAGGGGAAACACCGGGGAGCTGTTTTTT. Translating it yields CASRQPDRGNTGELFF.

This clonotype was found many times. The CDR3 spells CAWSLGPYEQYF. DNA for the CDR3: TGTGCCTGGAGTCTCGGACCCTACGAGCAGTACTTC. The chain carries TRBV30 and TRBJ2-7, with D hard to call. There are 12 residues in the CDR3. Trimming stripped 2 bases from V and 2 bases from J, with 7 bases between. CDR1 is GTSNPN and CDR2 is SVGIG in the germline V gene (reference sequence). Filled out from reference TRBV30 and TRBJ2-7, the complete variable domain reads SQTIHQWPATLVQPVGSPLSLECTVEGTSNPNLYWYRQAAGRGLQLLFYSVGIGQISSEVPQNLSASRPQDRQFILSSKKLLLSDSGFYLCAWSLGPYEQYFGPGTRLTVT.

The chain has TRBV28 and TRBJ1-2; maybe TRBD1 (6 bases). The CDR3 extends over 15 amino acids. Trimming removed 3 bases from V and 4 bases from J, with 15 bases in between. The germline gives CDR1 MDHEN, CDR2 SYDVKM. DNA for the CDR3: TGTGCCAGCAGTTTGTCACACAGGGTGGGCTATGGCTACACCTTC. It specifies CASSLSHRVGYGYTF.

This rearrangement joins TRBV20-1 to TRBJ2-1; D possibly matches TRBD1 or TRBD2 (5 bases each). Between the trimmed V and J ends, which lost 5 bases and 8 bases, there was a span of 13 bases. CDR3 length equals 12 residues. In germline, CDR1 is DFQATT, CDR2 SNEGSKA (reference sequence). The CDR3 protein is CSAGGGLHEQFF. The CDR3 region has the DNA TGCAGTGCTGGTGGGGGTTTGCATGAGCAGTTCTTC.

The table lists this clonotype with many counts. V is TRBV11-3 and J is TRBJ2-7, with D uncertain. V lost 2 bases, J lost 2 bases, and 7 bases lay in between. Germline V gene sequence: CDR1 SGHNT, CDR2 YENEEA. There are 13 residues in the CDR3. The CDR3 region has the DNA TGTGCCAGCAGCTTAAAGGTCACCTACGAGCAGTACTTC. Translated: CASSLKVTYEQYF. Drawing the rest from reference TRBV11-3 and TRBJ2-7, the complete variable domain is EAGVVQSPRYKIIEKKQPVAFWCNPISGHNTLYWYLQNLGQGPELLIRYENEEAVDDSQLPKDRFSAERLKGVDSTLKIQPAELGDSAVYLCASSLKVTYEQYFGPGTRLTVT.

In this sample, this clonotype turned up many times. This chain joins TRBV27 and TRBJ2-1, with 7 positions matching TRBD1. After removal of 8 bases from V and 7 bases from J, the junction contained 5 bases not matched to a gene. This CDR3 contains 12 residues. The germline V gene has CDR1 MNHEY and CDR2 SMNVEV (reference sequence). CDR3: CASVTQGNEQFF. The CDR3 DNA reads TGTGCCAGCGTCACACAGGGGAATGAGCAGTTCTTC.

This clonotype was counted ten times or more. The V and J genes are TRBV30 and TRBJ2-7, with D tentatively TRBD2 (6 bases). V gave up 4 bases and J gave up 6 bases, with 7 bases separating them. Germline V gene data show CDR1 as GTSNPN and CDR2 as SVGIG (reference sequence). The CDR3 totals 10 residues. CDR3 DNA: TGTGCCTGGAAGGAGGGCGAGCAGTACTTC. This sequence encodes CAWKEGEQYF.

This clonotype was observed at least ten times. The rearrangement links TRBV20-1 to TRBJ2-7; 8 bases agree with TRBD2. Germline V gives CDR1 DFQATT, CDR2 SNEGSKA (reference sequence). Losses at the gene ends were 5 bases for V and 9 bases for J; bases not matched to a gene: 12. The CDR3 is made up of 13 amino acids. The CDR3 reads CSAGISGAFGQYF. DNA for the CDR3: TGCAGTGCTGGGATTAGCGGGGCCTTCGGGCAGTACTTC.

To note about this clonotype: A much bigger clone sits one base away, suggesting this may be a read error. The V call is TRBV3-1, the J call TRBJ1-1; D gene ambiguous. V lost 4 bases and J lost 6, with 15 bases in between. The CDR3 sequence is 14 residues long. The germline CDR1 and CDR2 sequences are LGHDT and YNNKEL (reference sequence). CDR3 region: CASSRFDGNAEAFF. In DNA form, the CDR3 reads TGTGCCAGCAGCCGATTTGACGGAAACGCTGAAGCTTTCTTT.

This clonotype came up many times. This rearrangement joins TRBV11-2 to TRBJ2-5, with a tentative D call TRBD2 (6 bases). CDR3 length equals 15 residues. CDR1 and CDR2 (germline): SGHAT, FQNNGV. V was trimmed by 6 bases and J by 6 bases, leaving 20 bases between them. Here the CDR3 reads CASRFAPEGRKTQYF. CDR3 bases: TGTGCCAGCAGATTCGCCCCGGAGGGACGAAAGACCCAGTACTTC.

This clonotype was found many times. The chain uses TRBV28 and TRBJ1-6; a weak D match, TRBD1 (5 bases). CDR3 size: 12 residues. The germline gives CDR1 MDHEN, CDR2 SYDVKM. The V end was cut by 7 bases, the J end by 10 bases, with 11 bases between. The CDR3 DNA is TGTGCCAGCACTTCAGGGAGCTCACCCCTCCACTTT. Protein sequence: CASTSGSSPLHF.

This clonotype was seen a handful of times. The chain is built from TRBV14 and TRBJ1-1; possible D gene TRBD1, 5 bases. The CDR3 totals 14 residues. With 2 bases removed from V and 3 bases from J, the gap between germline ends came to 10 bases. Germline CDR1 is SGHDN and CDR2 is FVKESK. The CDR3 DNA reads as TGTGCCAGCAGCCAACAGCGCAGGGACACTGAAGCTTTCTTT. The encoded protein is CASSQQRRDTEAFF.

A note on this clonotype: Given a much more abundant clone one base away, this may be a read error. J is TRBJ2-3 and V is TRBV3-1; 8 bases map to TRBD2. With 3 bases clipped from V and 4 bases from J, the junction kept 9 bases outside the gene matches. The CDR3 has 16 residues. Germline CDR1 is LGHDT and CDR2 is YNNKEL (reference sequence). CDR3 nucleotide sequence: TGTGCCAGCAGCCACTCTCCAGCGGGAGAGCCAGATACGCAGTATTTT. Residues: CASSHSPAGEPDTQYF.

In this sample, this clonotype turned up many times. This chain links TRBV2 with TRBJ1-1, with D unclear. The CDR3 contains 11 residues. Germline V gives CDR1 SNHLY, CDR2 FYNNEI. The V and J ends lost 6 bases and 5 bases respectively, with 7 bases between them. The CDR3 region is CASRRWTEAFF. CDR3 bases: TGTGCCAGCAGGCGGTGGACTGAAGCTTTCTTT.

This clonotype has a count of ten or more. J is TRBJ2-5 and V is TRBV19; TRBD2 might be the D (5 bases). Trimming removed 4 bases from V and 2 bases from J, with 11 bases in between. The CDR3 runs to 14 residues. Looked up from germline, CDR1 is LNHDA and CDR2 is SQIVND (reference sequence). CDR3 in DNA: TGTGCCAGTAGTAGAGGTAGCGCTCAAGAGACCCAGTACTTC. As protein: CASSRGSAQETQYF.

This clonotype was counted at least ten times. V gene TRBV2 combines with J gene TRBJ2-5; D is undetermined. V was shortened by 0 bases and J by 4 bases, with 12 bases between the two germline ends. Per germline, CDR1 SNHLY and CDR2 FYNNEI. This CDR3 contains 15 residues. CDR3 sequence (DNA): TGTGCCAGCAGTGAAGCAGGGCTAGTTGGAGAGACCCAGTACTTC. Its protein product is CASSEAGLVGETQYF.

This clonotype appeared many times. The chain is built from TRBV5-1 and TRBJ1-1; 8 bases align to TRBD1. This CDR3 has 13 amino acids. V trimming: 3 bases; J trimming: 4 bases; junction bases outside the gene matches: 2. Germline-derived CDR1 and CDR2 are SGHRS and YFSETQ. The CDR3 DNA reads as TGCGCCAGCAGCTACGACAGGGGCACTGAAGCTTTCTTT. This translates into CASSYDRGTEAFF.

This clonotype came up many times. This rearrangement joins TRBV20-1 to TRBJ2-3; D is ambiguous. This CDR3 contains 12 residues. Per germline, CDR1 DFQATT and CDR2 SNEGSKA (reference sequence). Deletions cut 6 bases from V and 0 bases from J, with 7 bases between. CDR3 coding DNA: TGCAGTGCCCAGTATAGCACAGATACGCAGTATTTT. Translation: CSAQYSTDTQYF.

This clonotype was observed at least ten times. The chain recombines TRBV2 with TRBJ1-5, with 8 bases matching TRBD1. V trimming: 3 bases; J trimming: 5 bases; junction bases outside the gene matches: 0. Germline V gene data show CDR1 as SNHLY and CDR2 as FYNNEI. The CDR3 is 13 residues long. This chain's CDR3 is CASSDRGHQPQHF. CDR3 DNA sequence: TGTGCCAGCAGTGACAGGGGGCATCAGCCCCAGCATTTT.

This clonotype has only a few counts. The genes are TRBV19 and TRBJ2-1; D unclear. Trimming stripped 1 base from V and 5 bases from J, with 6 bases between. There are 13 residues in the CDR3. Germline loops: CDR1 LNHDA, CDR2 SQIVND (reference sequence). For the CDR3, the DNA is TGTGCCAGTAGTATAGTTGGGAACAATGAGCAGTTCTTC. Its translation is CASSIVGNNEQFF.

This clonotype was seen at least ten times. V gene TRBV7-3 combines with J gene TRBJ1-3, with D possibly being TRBD1 (5 bases). This CDR3 region has 15 residues. The germline gives CDR1 SGHTA, CDR2 FQGTGA. V gave up 5 bases and J gave up 3 bases, with 14 bases separating them. CDR3 nucleotide sequence: TGTGCCAGCAGCACAGGCGGGGCTGGTGGAAACACCATATATTTT. This codes for CASSTGGAGGNTIYF.

This clonotype was observed at least ten times. This chain links TRBV6-1 with TRBJ2-2, with a weak D call TRBD1 (7 bases). CDR3 length: 17 amino acids. Trimming left V 6 bases short and J 0 bases short, with 17 bases between. The germline V gene encodes CDR1 MNHNS and CDR2 SASEGT. The CDR3 DNA reads TGTGCCAGCAGGAGGGGGCAGGGAGGAGCGAACACCGGGGAGCTGTTTTTT. This encodes CASRRGQGGANTGELFF.

J is TRBJ2-7 and V is TRBV30; D gene uncertain. The CDR3 runs to 13 residues. The germline gives CDR1 GTSNPN, CDR2 SVGIG (reference sequence). The V end lost 2 bases, the J end lost 3 bases, and 11 bases lay between the germline ends. The CDR3 protein is CAWSRATDYEQYF. As DNA, the CDR3 is TGTGCCTGGAGTAGGGCTACTGACTACGAGCAGTACTTC.

V gene TRBV30 combines with J gene TRBJ1-5, with 7 bases identical to TRBD1. The CDR3 length is 12 residues. Losses at the gene ends were 3 bases for V and 6 bases for J; bases not matched to a gene: 2. Germline V lookup: CDR1 GTSNPN, CDR2 SVGIG (reference sequence). The CDR3 nucleotides read TGTGCCTGGAGCCGACAGGGTCAGCCCCAGCATTTT. Its protein product is CAWSRQGQPQHF.

The chain is built from TRBV7-2 and TRBJ1-1, with 10 positions matching TRBD1. Trimming at V came to 1 base and at J to 4 bases, leaving 15 bases not matched to a gene. Germline CDR1 SGHTA, CDR2 FQGNSA. The CDR3 sequence is 19 residues long. The CDR3 nucleotides are TGTGCCAGCAGCTTAGGTCGAATAGGGGGACAGGGGTGGTCCACTGAAGCTTTCTTT. It yields the protein CASSLGRIGGQGWSTEAFF.

The table lists this clonotype with many counts. The rearrangement links TRBV2 to TRBJ2-7; D not certain. The CDR3 length is 11 residues. V was trimmed by 7 bases and J by 4 bases, leaving 8 bases between them. The germline CDR1 and CDR2 sequences are SNHLY and FYNNEI. The CDR3 loop reads CASKPSYEQYF. In DNA, the CDR3 is TGTGCCAGCAAACCCTCTTACGAGCAGTACTTC.

The chain uses TRBV7-9 and TRBJ2-3; a possible D gene is TRBD2 (5 bases). In germline, CDR1 is SEHNR, CDR2 FQNEAQ (reference sequence). The CDR3 has 14 amino acids. Trimming removed 5 bases from V and 3 bases from J, with 12 bases in between. In DNA, the CDR3 is TGTGCCAGCAGCGACAACGGGATTACAGATACGCAGTATTTT. Translated: CASSDNGITDTQYF.

This clonotype was picked up many times. The J gene is TRBJ1-1, the V gene TRBV12-3 or TRBV12-4; D may be TRBD1 (5 bases). V lost 6 bases, J lost 6 bases, and 20 bases lay in between. This CDR3 region has 15 residues. CDR3 region: CASRSREGMKPEAFF. The CDR3, as DNA: TGTGCCAGCAGGTCCAGGGAGGGGATGAAGCCTGAAGCTTTCTTT.

This clonotype has at least ten counts. This chain joins TRBV6-2 or TRBV6-3 and TRBJ2-3, with D hard to call. The V end was cut by 6 bases, the J end by 8 bases, with 12 bases between. Germline V CDR1 and CDR2: MNHEY, SVGEGT. The length of the CDR3 is 12 residues. CDR3 sequence (DNA): TGTGCCAGCAGCCCACAAGTGACTACGCAGTATTTT. As protein: CASSPQVTTQYF.